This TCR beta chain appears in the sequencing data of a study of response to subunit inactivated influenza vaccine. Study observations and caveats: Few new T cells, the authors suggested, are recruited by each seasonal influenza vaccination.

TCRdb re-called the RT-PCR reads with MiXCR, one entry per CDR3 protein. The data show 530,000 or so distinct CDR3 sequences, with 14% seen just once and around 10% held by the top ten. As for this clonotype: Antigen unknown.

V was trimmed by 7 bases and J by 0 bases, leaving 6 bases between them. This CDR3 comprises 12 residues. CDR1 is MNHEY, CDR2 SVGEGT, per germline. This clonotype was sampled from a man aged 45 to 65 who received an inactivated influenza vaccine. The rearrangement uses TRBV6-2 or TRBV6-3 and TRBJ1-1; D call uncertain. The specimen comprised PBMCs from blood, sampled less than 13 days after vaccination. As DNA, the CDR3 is TGTGCCAGCAAGACCCTGAACACTGAAGCTTTCTTT. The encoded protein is CASKTLNTEAFF.